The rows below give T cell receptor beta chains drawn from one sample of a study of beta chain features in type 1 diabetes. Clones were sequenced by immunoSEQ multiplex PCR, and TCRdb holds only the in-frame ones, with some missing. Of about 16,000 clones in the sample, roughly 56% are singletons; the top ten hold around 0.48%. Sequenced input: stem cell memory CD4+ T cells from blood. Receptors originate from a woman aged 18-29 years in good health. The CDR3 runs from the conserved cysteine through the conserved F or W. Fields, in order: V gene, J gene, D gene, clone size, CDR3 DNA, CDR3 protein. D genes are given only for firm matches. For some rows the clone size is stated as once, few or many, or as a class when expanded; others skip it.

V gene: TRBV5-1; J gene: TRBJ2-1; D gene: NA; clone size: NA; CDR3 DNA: TGCGCCAGCAGCTTGGATCGGGTTCCCTACAATGAGCAGTTCTTC; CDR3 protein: CASSLDRVPYNEQFF
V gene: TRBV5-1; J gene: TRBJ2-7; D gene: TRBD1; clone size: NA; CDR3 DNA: TGCGCCAGCAGCTGGGGACAGGGATCCTACGAGCAGTACTTC; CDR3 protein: CASSWGQGSYEQYF
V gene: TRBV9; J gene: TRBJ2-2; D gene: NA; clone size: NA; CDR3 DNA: TGTGCCAGCAGCTTTACAGGTATCACCGGGGAGCTGTTTTTT; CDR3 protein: CASSFTGITGELFF
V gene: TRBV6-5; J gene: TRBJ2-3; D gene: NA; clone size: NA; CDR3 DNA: TGTGCCAGCACCCCCGCCGGAGGCACAGATACGCAGTATTTT; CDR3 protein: CASTPAGGTDTQYF
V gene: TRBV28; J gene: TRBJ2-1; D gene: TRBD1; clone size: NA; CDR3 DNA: TGTGCCACCGGGGACAGGAATTACAATGAGCAGTTCTTC; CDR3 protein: CATGDRNYNEQFF
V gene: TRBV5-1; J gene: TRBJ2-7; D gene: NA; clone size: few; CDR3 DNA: TGCGCCAGCAGCCCCGCGGAGGGGGCAGGCGAGCAGTACTTC; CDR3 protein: CASSPAEGAGEQYF
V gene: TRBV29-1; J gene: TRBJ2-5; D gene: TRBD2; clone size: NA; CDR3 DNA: TGCAGCGTAAGCGGGAGCCGCATAGAGACCCAGTACTTC; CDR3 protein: CSVSGSRIETQYF
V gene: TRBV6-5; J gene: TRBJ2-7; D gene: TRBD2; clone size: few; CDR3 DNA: TGTGCCACTTCAAGGGGAGGGACGGCCTACGAGCAGTACTTC; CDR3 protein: CATSRGGTAYEQYF
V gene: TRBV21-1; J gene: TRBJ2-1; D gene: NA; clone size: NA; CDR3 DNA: TGTGCCAGCAGCAAAGGGGGAGCGGGGTACAATGAGCAGTTCTTC; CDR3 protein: CASSKGGAGYNEQFF
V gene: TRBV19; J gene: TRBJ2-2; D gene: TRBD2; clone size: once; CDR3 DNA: TGTGCCAGTAGCCAGACTAGCGGGAGGGCCGGGGCCGGGGAGCTGTTTTTT; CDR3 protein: CASSQTSGRAGAGELFF
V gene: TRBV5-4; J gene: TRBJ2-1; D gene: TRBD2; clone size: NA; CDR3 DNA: TGTGCCAGCAGCTATCCCCTGGGGGTAGCGGGGGGCCGGATGGCTGAGCAGTTCTTC; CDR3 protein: CASSYPLGVAGGRMAEQFF
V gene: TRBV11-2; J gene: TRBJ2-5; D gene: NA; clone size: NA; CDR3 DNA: TGTGCCAGCAGCTTAGGTCGGGGGAGGGAGACCCAGTACTTC; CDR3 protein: CASSLGRGRETQYF
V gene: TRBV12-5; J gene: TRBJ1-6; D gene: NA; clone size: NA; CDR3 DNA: TGTGCTAGTGGTTTGGCTGTGGACAGATATAATTCACCCCTCCACTTT; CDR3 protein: CASGLAVDRYNSPLHF
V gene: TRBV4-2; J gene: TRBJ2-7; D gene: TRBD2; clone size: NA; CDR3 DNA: TGTGCCAGCAGCCAAGGCCTAAGCCCCAGCGGGAGTCACTCCTACGAGCAGTACTTC; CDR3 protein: CASSQGLSPSGSHSYEQYF
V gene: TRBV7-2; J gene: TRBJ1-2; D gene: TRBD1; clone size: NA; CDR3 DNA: TGTGCCAGCAGCTTAGTAGAGGGGGCACTAGGAGGCTACACCTTC; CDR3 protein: CASSLVEGALGGYTF
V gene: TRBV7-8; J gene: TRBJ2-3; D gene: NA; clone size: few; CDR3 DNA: TGTGCCAGCAGCCCTAGGGCGGGCGCCCTAGTTGATACGCAGTATTTT; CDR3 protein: CASSPRAGALVDTQYF
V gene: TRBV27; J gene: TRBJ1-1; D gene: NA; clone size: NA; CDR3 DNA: TGTGCCAGCAGTTTGTATCGGGAGAACACTGAAGCTTTCTTT; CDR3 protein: CASSLYRENTEAFF
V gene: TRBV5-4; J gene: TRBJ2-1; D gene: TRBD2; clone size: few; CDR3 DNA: TGTGCCAGCAGCGGACGGACTAGCGGGAGAGAGTACAATGAGCAGTTCTTC; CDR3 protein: CASSGRTSGREYNEQFF
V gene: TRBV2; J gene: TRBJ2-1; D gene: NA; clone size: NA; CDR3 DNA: TGTGCCAGCAGTGAAGATGGGACTCCTAGCTCCTACAATGAGCAGTTCTTC; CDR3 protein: CASSEDGTPSSYNEQFF
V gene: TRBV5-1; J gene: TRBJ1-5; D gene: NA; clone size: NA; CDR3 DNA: TGCGCCAGCAGCTTGGGAGGGCTGAATCAGCCCCAGCATTTT; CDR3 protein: CASSLGGLNQPQHF
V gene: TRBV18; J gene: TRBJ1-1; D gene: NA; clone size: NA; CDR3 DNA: TGTGCCAGCTCACCACCGAATCCGGGGACAATGAACACTGAAGCTTTCTTT; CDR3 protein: CASSPPNPGTMNTEAFF
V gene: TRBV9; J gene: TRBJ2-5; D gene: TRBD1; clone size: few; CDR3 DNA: TGTGCCAGCAGCGTAGACCCGGGACAGGGGGCCGAGACCCAGTACTTC; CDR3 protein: CASSVDPGQGAETQYF
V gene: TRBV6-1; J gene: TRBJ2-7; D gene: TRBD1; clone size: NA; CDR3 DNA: TGTGCCAGCAGAGAACCGGGACAGGGAAACACCGAGCAGTACTTC; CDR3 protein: CASREPGQGNTEQYF
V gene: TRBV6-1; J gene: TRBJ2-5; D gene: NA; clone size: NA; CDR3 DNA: TGTGCCGTCGCAGGGGATCCCGAGACCCAGTACTTC; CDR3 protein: CAVAGDPETQYF